This TCR beta chain was observed in a study of T cell clusters in autoimmune cytopenias (dated by TCRdb to the late 2010s). Background on the whole study: The median TRB sequencing depth was just over 50,000 reads per sample, and the median number of distinct TRB clonotypes was about 2,500 per sample. TRB and IGH repertoires from peripheral blood were sequenced in autoimmune cytopenia patients at active disease and during treatment follow-up, with healthy, CLL and autoimmune hepatitis controls included alongside. The goal of the study was to determine whether autoimmune cytopenia patients have a disease-specific immune repertoire signature that could serve as a blood-based biomarker.

TRB rearrangements were amplified by multiplex PCR using a touch-down protocol with TRB-A and TRB-B primer pools mixed in one tube. Illumina adapters and sample indices were added to the amplicons through two consecutive PCR reactions using Phusion HS II polymerase. The amplicons were gel-purified using the NucleoSpin Gel and PCR Clean-up kit, after which quantification was performed by Qubit and quality was checked on an Agilent 2100 Bioanalyzer. Sequencing of the libraries was done on an Illumina MiSeq with paired-end, single-indexed, 600-cycle runs. In the paper's pipeline: MiXCR version 2.1.12, together with the default MiXCR reference library, was used to align and assemble the TRB reads. A clone was defined by each unique CDR3 nucleotide sequence, and the analysis included only productive sequences with two or more reads. Repertoire diversity was assessed by alpha-parameterized diversity profiles (alpha 0 to 5), including Shannon (alpha 1) and Simpson (alpha 2) indices, computed with an R script. Combinatorial TRB VJ usage was calculated with the tcR package and was compared between cohorts by principal component analysis performed with ade4. GLIPH clustering of TCRbeta CDR3s was carried out on cohort pairs matched by age and read depth, and cluster frequencies were compared by Wilcoxon test. The reads underwent TCRdb reprocessing, giving one record for each CDR3 protein sequence and no DNA. TCRdb, not the original authors, processed these V and J calls. This sample's records show over 7,000 distinct CDR3 sequences. In total, the top ten clones hold 20% to 25% of the sample.

The study at large found these results: Almost three-fold more exclusive TRB clusters were observed in healthy donors than in active autoimmune hepatitis patients, consistent with an autoimmunity-wide signature. GLIPH suggested that primary autoimmune cytopenia patients lacked physiological T cell clusters: roughly 50 clusters were exclusive to healthy donors versus approximately 18 exclusive to patients. The cluster-lack signature was not observed for secondary cytopenia versus CLL, as the signature was apparently masked by the dominant lymphoma-associated repertoire. The TRB repertoire shifts, including less even repertoires in secondary cytopenia and CLL, mostly reflected lymphoma bias and not autoimmunity. The T cell clusters were defined only in silico, and the functional role of the clusters still needed to be validated experimentally.

The germline V gene (reference sequence) specifies MNHNY as CDR1 and SVGAGI as CDR2. There are 14 amino acids in the CDR3, from cysteine to phenylalanine inclusive. The DNA sequence is not available. Comments on this clonotype: Its antigen target is currently unknown.

For each sample, TRB amplification used about 240 ng of peripheral blood genomic DNA, equal to approximately 37,500 genome equivalents. The rearranged chain carries TRBV6-6 and TRBJ1-6; TCRdb gives TRBD1 as the D gene, but with no DNA this cannot be confirmed. This TCR derives from a human donor with an autoimmune cytopenia or autoimmune hepatitis (not recorded which). The specimen sequenced was peripheral blood. The CDR3 region has the sequence CASRTLGGLAPLHF.